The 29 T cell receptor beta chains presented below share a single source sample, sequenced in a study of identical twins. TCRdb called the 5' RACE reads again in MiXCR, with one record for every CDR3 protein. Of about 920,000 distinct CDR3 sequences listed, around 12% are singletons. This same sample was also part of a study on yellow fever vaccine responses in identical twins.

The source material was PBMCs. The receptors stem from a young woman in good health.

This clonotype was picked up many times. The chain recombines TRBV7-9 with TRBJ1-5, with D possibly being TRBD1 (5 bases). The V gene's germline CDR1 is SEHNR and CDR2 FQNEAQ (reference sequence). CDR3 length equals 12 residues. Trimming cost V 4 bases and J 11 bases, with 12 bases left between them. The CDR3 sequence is CASSSDSRAQHF. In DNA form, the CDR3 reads TGTGCCAGCAGCTCAGACAGCAGGGCCCAGCATTTT. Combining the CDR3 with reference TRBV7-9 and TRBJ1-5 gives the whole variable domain DTGVSQNPRHKITKRGQNVTFRCDPISEHNRLYWYRQTLGQGPEFLTYFQNEAQLEKSRLLSDRFSAERPKGSFSTLEIQRTEQGDSAMYLCASSSDSRAQHFGDGTRLSIL.

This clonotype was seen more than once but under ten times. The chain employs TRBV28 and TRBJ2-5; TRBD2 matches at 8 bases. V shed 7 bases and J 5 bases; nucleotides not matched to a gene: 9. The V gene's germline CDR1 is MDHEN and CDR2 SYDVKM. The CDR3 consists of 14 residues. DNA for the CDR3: TGTGCCAGCACCCCCGGGAGGGGCTGGGAGACCCAGTACTTC. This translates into CASTPGRGWETQYF.

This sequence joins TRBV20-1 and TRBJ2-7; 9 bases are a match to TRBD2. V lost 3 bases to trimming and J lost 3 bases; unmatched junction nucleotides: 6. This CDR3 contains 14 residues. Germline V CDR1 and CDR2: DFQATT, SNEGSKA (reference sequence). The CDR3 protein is CSASIAGALYEQYV. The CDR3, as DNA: TGCAGTGCTAGTATAGCGGGGGCTCTCTACGAGCAGTACGTC.

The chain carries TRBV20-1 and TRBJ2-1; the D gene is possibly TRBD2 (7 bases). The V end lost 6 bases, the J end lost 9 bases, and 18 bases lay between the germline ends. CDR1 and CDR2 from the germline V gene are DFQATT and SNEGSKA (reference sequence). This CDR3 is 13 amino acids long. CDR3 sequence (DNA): TGCAGTGCCCCTCGGGGGGCAGGCGGTGAGCAGTTCTTC. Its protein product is CSAPRGAGGEQFF.

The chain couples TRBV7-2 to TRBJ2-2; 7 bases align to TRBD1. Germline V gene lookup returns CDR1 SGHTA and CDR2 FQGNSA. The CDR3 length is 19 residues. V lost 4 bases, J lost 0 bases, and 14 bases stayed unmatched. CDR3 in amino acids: CASSSARQGGGPNTGELFF. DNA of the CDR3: TGTGCCAGCAGCTCAGCCCGACAGGGTGGCGGTCCGAACACCGGGGAGCTGTTTTTT.

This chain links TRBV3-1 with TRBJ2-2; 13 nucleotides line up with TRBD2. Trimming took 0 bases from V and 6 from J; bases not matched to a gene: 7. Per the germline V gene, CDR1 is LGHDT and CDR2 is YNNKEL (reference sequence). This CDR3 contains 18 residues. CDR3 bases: TGTGCCAGCAGCCAAGAAGGAGGACTAGCGGGAGTAGCCGGGGAGCTGTTTTTT. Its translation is CASSQEGGLAGVAGELFF.

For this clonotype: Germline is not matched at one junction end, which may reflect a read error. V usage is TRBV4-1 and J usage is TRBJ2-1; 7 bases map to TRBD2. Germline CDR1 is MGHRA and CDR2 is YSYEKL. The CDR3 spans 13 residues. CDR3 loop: CASSLPLAGERVF. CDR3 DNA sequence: TGCGCCAGCAGCCTCCCCTTGGCGGGAGAGAGGGTCTTC.

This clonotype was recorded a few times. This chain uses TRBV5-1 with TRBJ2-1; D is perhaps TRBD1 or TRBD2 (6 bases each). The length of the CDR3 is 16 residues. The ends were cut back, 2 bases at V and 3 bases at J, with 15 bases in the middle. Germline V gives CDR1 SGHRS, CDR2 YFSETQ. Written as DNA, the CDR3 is TGCGCCAGCAGCTTAGGTCCGGGGGCGGACTACAATGAGCAGTTCTTC. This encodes CASSLGPGADYNEQFF.

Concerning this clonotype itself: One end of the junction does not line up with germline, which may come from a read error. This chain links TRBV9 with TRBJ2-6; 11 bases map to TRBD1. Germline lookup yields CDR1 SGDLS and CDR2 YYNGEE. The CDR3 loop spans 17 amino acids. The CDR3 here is CTSSADRGQSGANVLTF. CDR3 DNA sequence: TGTACCAGCAGCGCGGACAGGGGGCAATCTGGGGCCAACGTCCTGACTTTC.

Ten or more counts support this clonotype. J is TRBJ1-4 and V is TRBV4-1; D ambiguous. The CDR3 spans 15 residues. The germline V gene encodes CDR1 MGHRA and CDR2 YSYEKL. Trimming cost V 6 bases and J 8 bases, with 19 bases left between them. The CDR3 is CASRGEGGPGEKLFF. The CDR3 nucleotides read TGCGCCAGCAGGGGAGAGGGTGGACCGGGGGAAAAACTGTTTTTT.

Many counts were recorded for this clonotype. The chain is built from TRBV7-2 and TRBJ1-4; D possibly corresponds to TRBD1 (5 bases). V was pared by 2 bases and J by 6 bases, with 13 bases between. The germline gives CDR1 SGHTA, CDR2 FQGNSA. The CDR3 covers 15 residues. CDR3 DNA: TGTGCCAGCAGCTTAATTTGGACATCCGATGAAAAACTGTTTTTT. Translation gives CASSLIWTSDEKLFF.

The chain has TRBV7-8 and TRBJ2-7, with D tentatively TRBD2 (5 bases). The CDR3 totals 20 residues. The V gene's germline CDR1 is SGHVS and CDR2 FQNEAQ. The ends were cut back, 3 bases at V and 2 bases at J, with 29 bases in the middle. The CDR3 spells CASSLSKGDSWRETTYEQYF. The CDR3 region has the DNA TGTGCCAGCAGCTTGTCTAAGGGAGATTCGTGGCGAGAGACAACCTACGAGCAGTACTTC.

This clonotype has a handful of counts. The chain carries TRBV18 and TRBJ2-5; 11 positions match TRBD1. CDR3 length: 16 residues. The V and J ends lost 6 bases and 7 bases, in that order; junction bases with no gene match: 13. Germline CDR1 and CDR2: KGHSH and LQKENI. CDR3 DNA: TGTGCCAGCTCTCCTGATGGACAGGGGGCATTGTGGACCCAGTACTTC. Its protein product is CASSPDGQGALWTQYF.

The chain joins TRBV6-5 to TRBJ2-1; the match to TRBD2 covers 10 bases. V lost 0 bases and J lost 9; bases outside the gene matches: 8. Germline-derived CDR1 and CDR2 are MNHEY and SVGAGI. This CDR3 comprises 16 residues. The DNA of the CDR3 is TGTGCCAGCAGTTACTCGTCCAGCGGGAGGGCCACTGAGCAGTTCTTC. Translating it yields CASSYSSSGRATEQFF.

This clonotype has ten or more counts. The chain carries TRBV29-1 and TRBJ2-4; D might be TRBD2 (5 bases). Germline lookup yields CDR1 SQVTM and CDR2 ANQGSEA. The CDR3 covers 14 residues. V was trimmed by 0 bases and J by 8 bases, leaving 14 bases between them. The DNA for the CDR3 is TGCAGCGTTGAAGATGCGGCTAGCAGCTACATTCAGTACTTC. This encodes CSVEDAASSYIQYF.

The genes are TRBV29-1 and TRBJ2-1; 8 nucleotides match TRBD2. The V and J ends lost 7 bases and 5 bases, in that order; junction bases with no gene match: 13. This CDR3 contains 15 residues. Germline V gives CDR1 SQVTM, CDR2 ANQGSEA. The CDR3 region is CSGQGISGVHNEQFF. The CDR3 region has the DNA TGCAGCGGTCAGGGGATTAGCGGGGTCCACAATGAGCAGTTCTTC.

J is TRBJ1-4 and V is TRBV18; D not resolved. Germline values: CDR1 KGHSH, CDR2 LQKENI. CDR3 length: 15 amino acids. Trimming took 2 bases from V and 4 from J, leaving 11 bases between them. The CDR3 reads CASSPNDSDNEKLFF. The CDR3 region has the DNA TGTGCCAGCTCACCAAACGATTCAGATAATGAAAAACTGTTTTTT.

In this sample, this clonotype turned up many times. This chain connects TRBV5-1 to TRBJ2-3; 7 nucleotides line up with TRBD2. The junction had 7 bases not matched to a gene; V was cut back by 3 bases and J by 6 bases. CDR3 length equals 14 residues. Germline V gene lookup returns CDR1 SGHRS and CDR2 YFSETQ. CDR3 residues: CASSSGTILDTQYF. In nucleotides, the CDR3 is TGCGCCAGCAGCTCTGGGACTATTTTGGATACGCAGTATTTT. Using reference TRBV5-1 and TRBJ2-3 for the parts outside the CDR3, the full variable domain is KAGVTQTPRYLIKTRGQQVTLSCSPISGHRSVSWYQQTPGQGLQFLFEYFSETQRNKGNFPGRFSGRQFSNSRSEMNVSTLELGDSALYLCASSSGTILDTQYFGPGTRLTVL.

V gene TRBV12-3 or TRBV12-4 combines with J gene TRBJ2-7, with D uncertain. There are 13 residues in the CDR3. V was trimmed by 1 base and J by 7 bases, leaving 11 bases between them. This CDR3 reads CASSLEGLGEQYV. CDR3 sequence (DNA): TGTGCCAGCAGTTTAGAAGGTCTCGGAGAGCAGTACGTC.

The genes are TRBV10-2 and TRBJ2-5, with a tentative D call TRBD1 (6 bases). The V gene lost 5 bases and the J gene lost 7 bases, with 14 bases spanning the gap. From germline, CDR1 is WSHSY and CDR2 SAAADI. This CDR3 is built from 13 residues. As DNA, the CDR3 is TGCGCCAGCAGTCAGGGACATCCGGGGACCCAGTACTTC. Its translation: CASSQGHPGTQYF.

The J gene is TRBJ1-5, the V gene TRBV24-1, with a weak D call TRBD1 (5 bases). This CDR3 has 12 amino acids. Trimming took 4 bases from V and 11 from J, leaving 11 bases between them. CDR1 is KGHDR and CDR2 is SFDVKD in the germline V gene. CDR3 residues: CATSDLDSSQHF. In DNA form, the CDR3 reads TGTGCCACCAGTGACCTCGACAGTTCCCAGCATTTT.

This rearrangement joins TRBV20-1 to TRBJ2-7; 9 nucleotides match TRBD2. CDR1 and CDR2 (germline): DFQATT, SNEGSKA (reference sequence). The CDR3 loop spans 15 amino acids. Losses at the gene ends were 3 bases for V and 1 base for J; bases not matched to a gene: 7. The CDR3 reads CSARRETSGSYEQYV. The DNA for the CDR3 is TGCAGTGCTAGGCGCGAGACTAGCGGATCCTACGAGCAGTACGTC.

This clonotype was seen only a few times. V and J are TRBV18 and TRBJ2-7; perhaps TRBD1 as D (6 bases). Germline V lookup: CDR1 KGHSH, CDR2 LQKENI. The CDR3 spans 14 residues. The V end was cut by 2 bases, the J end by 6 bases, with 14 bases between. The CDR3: CASSPTGTPREQYF. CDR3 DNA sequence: TGTGCCAGCTCACCAACCGGGACACCACGCGAGCAGTACTTC.

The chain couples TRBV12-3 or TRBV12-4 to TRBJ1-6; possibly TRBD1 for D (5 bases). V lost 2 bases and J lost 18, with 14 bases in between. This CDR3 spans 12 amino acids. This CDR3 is CASSLSAGQSHF. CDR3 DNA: TGTGCCAGCAGTTTATCTGCAGGGCAAAGCCACTTT.

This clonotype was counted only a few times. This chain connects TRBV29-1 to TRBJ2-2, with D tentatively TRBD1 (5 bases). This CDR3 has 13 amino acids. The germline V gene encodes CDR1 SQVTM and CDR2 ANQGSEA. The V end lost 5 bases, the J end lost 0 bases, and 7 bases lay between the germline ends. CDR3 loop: CSVRTTNTGELFF. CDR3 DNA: TGCAGCGTTCGGACAACGAACACCGGGGAGCTGTTTTTT.

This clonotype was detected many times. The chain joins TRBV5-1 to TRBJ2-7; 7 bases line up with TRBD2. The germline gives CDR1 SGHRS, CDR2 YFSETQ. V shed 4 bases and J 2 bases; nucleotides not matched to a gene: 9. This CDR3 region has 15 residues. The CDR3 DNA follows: TGCGCCAGCAGCCTATCGGACGGGACTACCTACGAGCAGTACTTC. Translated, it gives CASSLSDGTTYEQYF.

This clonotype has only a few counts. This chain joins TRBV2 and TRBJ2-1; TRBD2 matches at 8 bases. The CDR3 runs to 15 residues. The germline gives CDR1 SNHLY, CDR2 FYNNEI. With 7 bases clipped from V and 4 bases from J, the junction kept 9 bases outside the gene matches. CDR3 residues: CASNHGSGGYNEQFF. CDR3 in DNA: TGTGCCAGCAACCACGGAAGCGGGGGATACAATGAGCAGTTCTTC.

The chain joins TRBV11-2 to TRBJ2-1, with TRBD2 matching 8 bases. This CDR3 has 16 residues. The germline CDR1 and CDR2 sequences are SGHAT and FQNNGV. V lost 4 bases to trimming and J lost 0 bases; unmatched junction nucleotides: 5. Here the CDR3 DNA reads TGTGCCAGCAGCTCAACCAGCGGGAGCTCCTACAATGAGCAGTTCTTC. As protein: CASSSTSGSSYNEQFF. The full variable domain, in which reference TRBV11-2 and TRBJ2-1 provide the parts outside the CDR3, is EAGVAQSPRYKIIEKRQSVAFWCNPISGHATLYWYQQILGQGPKLLIQFQNNGVVDDSQLPKDRFSAERLKGVDSTLKIQPAKLEDSAVYLCASSSTSGSSYNEQFFGPGTRLTVL.

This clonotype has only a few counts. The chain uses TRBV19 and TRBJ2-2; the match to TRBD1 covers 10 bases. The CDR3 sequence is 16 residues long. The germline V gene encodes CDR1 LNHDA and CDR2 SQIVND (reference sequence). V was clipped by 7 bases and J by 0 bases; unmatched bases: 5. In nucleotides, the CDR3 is TGTGCCAGTACGGGACAGGGGTTCCCGAACACCGGGGAGCTGTTTTTT. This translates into CASTGQGFPNTGELFF.